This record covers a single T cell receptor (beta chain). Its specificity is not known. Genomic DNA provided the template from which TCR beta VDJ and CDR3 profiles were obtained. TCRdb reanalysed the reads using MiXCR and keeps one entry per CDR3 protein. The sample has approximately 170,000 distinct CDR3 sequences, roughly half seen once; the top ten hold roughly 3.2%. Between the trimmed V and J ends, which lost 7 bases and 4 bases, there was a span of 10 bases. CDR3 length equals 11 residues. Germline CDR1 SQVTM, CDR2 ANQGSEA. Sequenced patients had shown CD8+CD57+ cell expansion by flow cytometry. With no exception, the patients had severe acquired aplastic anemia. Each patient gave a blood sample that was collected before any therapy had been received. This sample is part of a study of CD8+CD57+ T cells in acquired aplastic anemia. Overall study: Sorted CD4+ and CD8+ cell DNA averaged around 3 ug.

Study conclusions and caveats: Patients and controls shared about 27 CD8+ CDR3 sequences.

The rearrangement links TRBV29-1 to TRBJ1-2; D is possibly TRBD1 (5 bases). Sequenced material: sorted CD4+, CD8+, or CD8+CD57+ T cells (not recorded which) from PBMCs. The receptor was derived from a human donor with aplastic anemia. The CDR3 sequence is CSAWDLYGYTF. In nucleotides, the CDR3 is TGCAGCGCTTGGGACCTCTATGGCTACACCTTC.